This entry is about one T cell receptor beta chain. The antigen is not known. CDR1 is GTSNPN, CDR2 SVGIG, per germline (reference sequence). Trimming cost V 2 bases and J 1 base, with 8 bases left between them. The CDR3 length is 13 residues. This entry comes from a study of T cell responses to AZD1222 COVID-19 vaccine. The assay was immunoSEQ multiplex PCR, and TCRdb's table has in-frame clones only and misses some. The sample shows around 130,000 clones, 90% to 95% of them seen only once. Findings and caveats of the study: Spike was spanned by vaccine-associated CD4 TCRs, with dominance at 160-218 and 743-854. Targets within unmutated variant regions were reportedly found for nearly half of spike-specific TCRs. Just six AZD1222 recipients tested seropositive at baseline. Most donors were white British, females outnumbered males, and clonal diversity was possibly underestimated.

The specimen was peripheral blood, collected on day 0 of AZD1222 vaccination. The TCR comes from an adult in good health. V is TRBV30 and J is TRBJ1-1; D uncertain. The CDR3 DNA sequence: TGTGCCTGGAGTAACGGGCCGAACACTGAAGCTTTCTTT. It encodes CAWSNGPNTEAFF.